This T cell receptor (beta chain) was identified during a study of blood T cell repertoires in COVID-19. Study-level information: Donors in the United States, Italy and Spain gave samples during acute or convalescent COVID-19.

CDR1 and CDR2 (germline): SEHNR, FQNEAQ (reference sequence). V was trimmed by 3 bases and J by 5 bases, leaving 8 bases between them. The CDR3 runs to 13 residues. Original analysis: Amplification from reference gene primers served as the basis for estimated nucleated cell counts. Some clones are missing from TCRdb's copy, which holds only in-frame ones; the method was immunoSEQ multiplex PCR. V, J and clone size are those of that table, while D and trimming were read from the DNA. Among 140,000 to 150,000 clones listed, approximately 73% were seen once. This chain uses TRBV7-9 with TRBJ1-5; no definite D call. Sample: peripheral blood. The clonotype comes from a man between 60 and 75 years old with acute or convalescent COVID-19. The CDR3 nucleotides are TGTGCCAGCAGCTTGAGTGTGGATCAGCCCCAGCATTTT. Translation gives CASSLSVDQPQHF.